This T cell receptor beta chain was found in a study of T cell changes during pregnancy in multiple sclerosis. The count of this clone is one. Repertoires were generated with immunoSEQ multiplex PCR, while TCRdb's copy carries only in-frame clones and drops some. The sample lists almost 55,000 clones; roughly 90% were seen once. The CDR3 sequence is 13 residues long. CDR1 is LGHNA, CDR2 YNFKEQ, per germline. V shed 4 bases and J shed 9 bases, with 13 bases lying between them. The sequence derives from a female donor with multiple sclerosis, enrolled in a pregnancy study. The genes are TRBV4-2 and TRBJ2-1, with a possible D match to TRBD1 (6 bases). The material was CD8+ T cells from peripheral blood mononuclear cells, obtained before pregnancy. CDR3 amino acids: CASSPQGQPEQFF. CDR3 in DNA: TGTGCCAGCAGCCCGCAGGGGCAACCTGAGCAGTTCTTC.